The 21 T cell receptor beta chains given below trace back to one sample, sequenced in a study of blood T cells in healthy people across ages. It was with a sample-barcoded 5' primer and a J-beta primer mix that a second PCR of about 6 to 11 cycles was run. In TCRdb, the 5' RACE reads were re-called with MiXCR into one record per CDR3 protein. Found here are roughly 1,100,000 distinct CDR3 sequences, 20% to 25% of them singletons; the top ten hold approximately 0.71%. These same records also appear under a second study, on T cells of mothers and their children.

Sequencing was done on a sample of blood. The origin of the receptors is a girl aged 2-10 years in good health.

The V and J genes are TRBV28 and TRBJ2-3; unclear D gene. Germline V gives CDR1 MDHEN, CDR2 SYDVKM. Between the trimmed V and J ends, which lost 3 bases and 7 bases, there was a span of 14 bases. The CDR3 consists of 14 residues. The CDR3 nucleotides are TGTGCCAGCAGTTTCTTGGCCTTAGGGAATACGCAGTATTTT. It encodes CASSFLALGNTQYF.

This sequence joins TRBV12-3 or TRBV12-4 and TRBJ2-4, with D hard to call. Trimming removed 7 bases at V and 2 bases at J, with 12 bases between. The CDR3 extends over 14 amino acids. The CDR3 is CASMMGPSKNIQYF. DNA for the CDR3: TGTGCCAGCATGATGGGCCCATCCAAAAACATTCAGTACTTC.

This clonotype was observed a handful of times. The V gene is TRBV5-1, the J gene TRBJ2-7; the match to TRBD1 covers 7 bases. J lost 4 bases, V lost 3 bases, and 10 bases had no gene match. Germline-derived CDR1 and CDR2 are SGHRS and YFSETQ. This CDR3 is built from 15 residues. The CDR3 DNA is TGCGCCAGCAGCTCAAGACAGGGAAGGTTGTACGAGCAGTACTTC. Protein: CASSSRQGRLYEQYF.

This clonotype was seen a few times. The V and J genes are TRBV28 and TRBJ2-1, with 10 bases lining up with TRBD2. Unmatched junction bases numbered 12, after V lost 7 bases and J lost 0 bases. This CDR3 region has 18 residues. Germline CDR1 and CDR2: MDHEN and SYDVKM. CDR3 sequence reads: CASKRGLALSSSYNEQFF. CDR3 nucleotides: TGTGCCAGCAAGAGGGGACTAGCGTTATCTAGCTCCTACAATGAGCAGTTCTTC. The full variable domain, its missing parts supplied by reference TRBV28 and TRBJ2-1, is DVKVTQSSRYLVKRTGEKVFLECVQDMDHENMFWYRQDPGLGLRLIYFSYDVKMKEKGDIPEGYSVSREKKERFSLILESASTNQTSMYLCASKRGLALSSSYNEQFFGPGTRLTVL.

The rearrangement links TRBV10-3 to TRBJ2-3; 10 bases are a match to TRBD1. Looked up from germline, CDR1 is ENHRY and CDR2 is SYGVKD. J gave up 2 bases and V 10 bases, and 9 bases lay outside the gene matches. The CDR3 extends over 15 amino acids. CDR3 sequence: CATISGTGVTDTQYF. The CDR3 region has the DNA TGTGCCACAATTTCCGGGACAGGGGTCACAGATACGCAGTATTTT.

This chain links TRBV15 with TRBJ2-7, with 7 bases identical to TRBD2. CDR1 and CDR2 from the germline V gene are LNHNV and YYDKDF (reference sequence). Losses at the gene ends were 4 bases for V and 2 bases for J; bases not matched to a gene: 14. There are 17 residues in the CDR3. CDR3 region: CATSTESQTTSTYEQYF. CDR3 nucleotides: TGTGCCACCAGCACGGAGAGTCAAACGACTAGCACCTACGAGCAGTACTTC.

The J gene is TRBJ1-2, the V gene TRBV27; tentatively, D is TRBD1 (5 bases). This CDR3 is 15 amino acids long. CDR1 MNHEY and CDR2 SMNVEV come from the germline V gene (reference sequence). With 2 bases removed from V and 6 bases from J, the gap between germline ends came to 16 bases. The CDR3 here is CASSLDFRGMNGYTF. The CDR3 coding sequence is TGTGCCAGCAGTTTAGATTTCCGGGGGATGAATGGCTACACCTTC.

This clonotype occurred a few times. The chain uses TRBV7-9 and TRBJ2-7, with D maybe TRBD1 (6 bases). Between the trimmed V and J ends, which lost 2 bases and 3 bases, there was a span of 11 bases. Germline CDR1 SEHNR, CDR2 FQNEAQ (reference sequence). The CDR3 is made up of 14 amino acids. Here the CDR3 reads CASSLSRTVYEQYF. The DNA of the CDR3 is TGTGCCAGCAGCTTATCCCGGACAGTCTACGAGCAGTACTTC.

The V call is TRBV12-3 or TRBV12-4, the J call TRBJ2-7; 9 positions match TRBD2. The CDR3 has 15 residues. J was trimmed by 4 bases and V by 2 bases; bases with no gene match: 6. The CDR3 DNA is TGTGCCAGCAGTTTACTGGTAGCGGGAGCTTACGAGCAGTACTTC. This gives the protein CASSLLVAGAYEQYF.

The genes are TRBV10-1 and TRBJ2-5; TRBD1 aligns across 9 bases. The V gene's germline CDR1 is WNHNN and CDR2 SYGVQD (reference sequence). CDR3 length equals 15 residues. V shed 6 bases and J 5 bases; nucleotides not matched to a gene: 10. The CDR3 DNA is TGCGCCAGCAGCCTTGGGACAGGGTACCGGGAGACCCAGTACTTC. Its translation: CASSLGTGYRETQYF.

This clonotype occurred a few times. The gene calls are TRBV9 and TRBJ1-2, with D maybe TRBD1 (6 bases). Germline CDR1 and CDR2: SGDLS and YYNGEE. Trimming took 3 bases from V and 4 from J, leaving 19 bases between them. The CDR3 has 16 amino acids. The CDR3: CASSDLQGLALYGYTF. In DNA form, the CDR3 reads TGTGCCAGCAGCGACTTACAGGGATTGGCCCTCTATGGCTACACCTTC.

V and J are TRBV6-2 or TRBV6-3 and TRBJ2-3; perhaps TRBD1 as D (6 bases). The CDR3 spans 16 residues. The germline V gene encodes CDR1 MNHEY and CDR2 SVGEGT. V was trimmed by 4 bases and J by 0 bases, leaving 14 bases between them. CDR3 DNA: TGTGCCAGCAGTTCGATCACCACAGGGAGCACAGATACGCAGTATTTT. Translating it yields CASSSITTGSTDTQYF.

This clonotype was recorded once. V gene TRBV6-5 combines with J gene TRBJ2-5, with D hard to call. Germline V gives CDR1 MNHEY, CDR2 SVGAGI. The CDR3 extends over 15 amino acids. V was trimmed by 7 bases and J by 5 bases, leaving 20 bases between them. CDR3 sequence reads: CASTFVTSKGETQYF. Here the CDR3 DNA reads TGTGCCAGCACCTTCGTGACTTCAAAAGGGGAGACCCAGTACTTC.

The rearrangement uses TRBV7-2 and TRBJ2-4; 11 bases agree with TRBD1. Germline trimming cut 5 bases from V and 0 bases from J; bases unmatched to any gene: 9. CDR3 size: 18 residues. Germline CDR1 SGHTA, CDR2 FQGNSA. This chain's CDR3 is CASSLGTGGSLAKNIQYF. The CDR3 DNA sequence: TGTGCCAGCAGCCTCGGGACAGGGGGATCGCTAGCCAAAAACATTCAGTACTTC. Complete variable domain (other parts from reference TRBV7-2 and TRBJ2-4): GAGVSQSPSNKVTEKGKDVELRCDPISGHTALYWYRQSLGQGLEFLIYFQGNSAPDKSGLPSDRFSAERTGGSVSTLTIQRTQQEDSAVYLCASSLGTGGSLAKNIQYFGAGTRLSVL.

V is TRBV21-1 and J is TRBJ1-3. TRBV21-1 is shown as a pseudogene. The CDR3 totals 12 residues. The DNA of the CDR3 is TGTGCCAGCAGCAACAGGGGAAACACCATATATTTT. It specifies CASSNRGNTIYF.

This rearrangement joins TRBV2 to TRBJ2-3; 9 bases map to TRBD1. The germline V gene encodes CDR1 SNHLY and CDR2 FYNNEI. V was pared by 8 bases and J by 2 bases, with 11 bases of the junction left unmatched. The CDR3 covers 16 residues. The CDR3 here is CASGPGTGRPTDTQYF. CDR3 in DNA: TGTGCCAGCGGGCCCGGGACAGGGAGGCCCACAGATACGCAGTATTTT.

Worth noting for this clonotype: An end of the junction does not agree with germline; a read error may underlie this. For the CDR3, the DNA is TGCAGTGCCCCCTTCGGCTCCCAGAGCGCAGAGACGCAGTATTTT. Protein: CSAPFGSQSAETQYF. J is TRBJ2-3 and V is TRBV20-1, with unresolved D. The CDR3 length is 15 residues. CDR1 DFQATT and CDR2 SNEGSKA come from the germline V gene (reference sequence).

This clonotype was detected only a few times. V is TRBV15 and J is TRBJ1-1, with D unclear. Trimming took off 1 base at V and 6 bases at J, with 9 bases between the two ends. The length of the CDR3 is 13 residues. Germline V lookup: CDR1 LNHNV, CDR2 YYDKDF (reference sequence). The CDR3 bases are TGTGCCACCAGCAGAGTCGGCCGCTCTGAAGCTTTCTTT. This codes for CATSRVGRSEAFF.

This clonotype turned up a few times. The V call is TRBV19, the J call TRBJ1-1; the match to TRBD1 covers 8 bases. The CDR3 has 13 residues. After removal of 8 bases from V and 7 bases from J, the junction contained 9 bases not matched to a gene. Germline V gene data show CDR1 as LNHDA and CDR2 as SQIVND (reference sequence). The chain's CDR3 is CASRYRGEGEAFF. The CDR3 bases are TGTGCCAGTCGATACAGGGGGGAAGGTGAAGCTTTCTTT. Full variable domain (remainder filled in from reference TRBV19 and TRBJ1-1): DGGITQSPKYLFRKEGQNVTLSCEQNLNHDAMYWYRQDPGQGLRLIYYSQIVNDFQKGDIAEGYSVSREKKESFPLTVTSAQKNPTAFYLCASRYRGEGEAFFGQGTRLTVV.

The chain links TRBV29-1 to TRBJ2-3, with 10 nucleotides matching TRBD2. The CDR3 runs 14 residues. V trimming: 7 bases; J trimming: 0 bases; junction bases outside the gene matches: 4. The V gene's germline CDR1 is SQVTM and CDR2 ANQGSEA. The CDR3 loop is CSASLAGSTDTQYF. The CDR3 DNA is TGCAGCGCGTCACTAGCGGGGAGCACAGATACGCAGTATTTT.

J is TRBJ2-7 and V is TRBV5-6, with 8 bases lining up with TRBD2. This CDR3 contains 17 residues. J was trimmed by 0 bases and V by 2 bases; bases with no gene match: 10. Germline loops: CDR1 SGHDT, CDR2 YYEEEE. The CDR3 DNA reads TGTGCCAGCAGCTTTAACGGGAGGGGCTACAGCTCCTACGAGCAGTACTTC. Residues: CASSFNGRGYSSYEQYF.